These 30 T cell receptor beta chains share one sample of origin, sequenced in a study. TCRdb independently ran MiXCR on the 5' RACE reads; one entry per CDR3 protein. The table shows some 10,000 distinct CDR3 sequences, with roughly 60% occurring only once. The specimen was tumor-infiltrating memory CD4+ T cells sorted from the breast tumor. Subset described: memory CD4+ T cells, CD4+CD45RO+CD25-. Source of these receptors: a female donor with breast cancer.

This clonotype was seen a single time. The rearrangement links TRBV6-5 to TRBJ2-6, with 7 bases that match TRBD1. J gave up 3 bases and V 0 bases, and 5 bases lay outside the gene matches. CDR1 is MNHEY, CDR2 SVGAGI, per germline. This CDR3 contains 17 residues. The CDR3 loop reads CASSYSYRGYGANVLTF. The CDR3 DNA follows: TGTGCCAGCAGTTACTCGTACAGGGGATATGGGGCCAACGTCCTGACTTTC.

The CDR3 coding sequence is TGTGCCAGCAGCCCTGGCGCGTGGACGGGGAACACTGAAGCTTTCTTT. Translated, it gives CASSPGAWTGNTEAFF. V is TRBV28 and J is TRBJ1-1; no clear D. This CDR3 spans 16 amino acids. Trimming removed 6 bases from V and 1 base from J, with 18 bases in between. CDR1 MDHEN and CDR2 SYDVKM come from the germline V gene.

This rearrangement joins TRBV12-3 or TRBV12-4 to TRBJ1-5; D unclear. The CDR3 length is 13 residues. The V gene lost 2 bases and the J gene lost 5 bases, with 7 bases spanning the gap. The CDR3 DNA reads as TGTGCCAGCAGTTTAAACGAGGATCAGCCCCAGCATTTT. It specifies CASSLNEDQPQHF.

The chain has TRBV6-5 and TRBJ2-7; TRBD1 aligns across 8 bases. Germline values: CDR1 MNHEY, CDR2 SVGAGI. The V gene end was trimmed by 6 bases and the J gene end by 6 bases; junction bases not matched to a gene: 10. This CDR3 comprises 14 residues. In DNA form, the CDR3 reads TGTGCCAGCAGCCCCGGGACAGGTCTTCCCGAGCAGTACTTC. It encodes CASSPGTGLPEQYF.

The genes are TRBV6-5 and TRBJ1-2; no definite D call. The CDR3 consists of 14 residues. Germline V gene lookup returns CDR1 MNHEY and CDR2 SVGAGI. V shed 5 bases and J shed 6 bases, with 16 bases lying between them. The CDR3 region has the DNA TGTGCCAGCAGTACGAACCTTCCCGAGCATGGCTACACCTTC. Residues: CASSTNLPEHGYTF.

The chain employs TRBV5-1 and TRBJ2-1; TRBD1 matches 10 bases. CDR1 and CDR2 from the germline V gene are SGHRS and YFSETQ. V shed 8 bases, J shed 4 bases, and the junction held 9 bases outside the gene matches. The CDR3 has 15 residues. The CDR3 DNA is TGCGCCAGTGAGGCCGGGACAGGGGCTTACAATGAGCAGTTCTTC. It translates to CASEAGTGAYNEQFF. Full variable domain (rest looked up from reference TRBV5-1 and TRBJ2-1): KAGVTQTPRYLIKTRGQQVTLSCSPISGHRSVSWYQQTPGQGLQFLFEYFSETQRNKGNFPGRFSGRQFSNSRSEMNVSTLELGDSALYLCASEAGTGAYNEQFFGPGTRLTVL.

This clonotype was seen a handful of times. The V and J genes are TRBV7-6 and TRBJ1-2, with 9 bases that match TRBD1. Germline CDR1 and CDR2: SGHVS and FNYEAQ. The CDR3 is made up of 15 amino acids. The ends lost 0 bases at V and 6 bases at J; junction bases unmatched: 5. CDR3 in DNA: TGTGCCAGCAGCTTAGCCGGGACAGGGTTTAATGGCTACACCTTC. This encodes CASSLAGTGFNGYTF.

This sequence joins TRBV28 and TRBJ2-2; TRBD1 or TRBD2 may be the D gene (5 bases each). Trimming removed 6 bases at V and 6 bases at J, with 17 bases between. CDR1 is MDHEN and CDR2 is SYDVKM in the germline V gene. The CDR3 totals 15 residues. In nucleotides, the CDR3 is TGTGCCAGCAGACCCGCCGGGGCAGGATCCGGGGAGCTGTTTTTT. It specifies CASRPAGAGSGELFF.

The gene calls are TRBV29-1 and TRBJ2-3, with 9 nucleotides matching TRBD2. The J segment lost 1 base and the V segment lost 6 bases, leaving 5 bases of the junction unmatched. The germline V gene encodes CDR1 SQVTM and CDR2 ANQGSEA. The CDR3 consists of 14 residues. Here the CDR3 reads CSVASGTGTDTQYF. CDR3 bases: TGCAGCGTCGCTAGCGGGACGGGCACAGATACGCAGTATTTT.

The chain is built from TRBV10-1 and TRBJ1-1, with 7 bases aligning to TRBD1. The V and J ends lost 4 bases and 3 bases, in that order; junction bases with no gene match: 5. Germline assignment: CDR1 WNHNN and CDR2 SYGVQD (reference sequence). The CDR3 consists of 14 residues. The CDR3 bases are TGCGCCAGCAGTGTTCGCCAGGGGGACACTGAAGCTTTCTTT. Translating gives CASSVRQGDTEAFF.

This sequence joins TRBV7-3 and TRBJ1-1, with D hard to call. CDR1 and CDR2 from the germline V gene are SGHTA and FQGTGA. This CDR3 contains 13 residues. V was clipped by 6 bases and J by 1 base, with 9 bases between them. The CDR3 is CASSQQRNTEAFF. In DNA, the CDR3 is TGTGCCAGCAGTCAACAGAGGAACACTGAAGCTTTCTTT.

The genes are TRBV6-1 and TRBJ1-4, with D possibly being TRBD1 (6 bases). Trimming cost V 2 bases and J 7 bases, with 11 bases left between them. The germline V gene encodes CDR1 MNHNS and CDR2 SASEGT. This CDR3 comprises 14 residues. CDR3 amino acids: CASSELGRGEKLFF. The DNA of the CDR3 is TGTGCCAGCAGTGAACTCGGCAGGGGTGAAAAACTGTTTTTT.

As regards this clonotype: This may arise from a read error, as a much more abundant clone is one base away. V and J are TRBV20-1 and TRBJ1-6; 8 nucleotides match TRBD1. Trimming at V came to 3 bases and at J to 6 bases, leaving 4 bases not matched to a gene. The germline CDR1 and CDR2 sequences are DFQATT and SNEGSKA (reference sequence). The CDR3 has 14 residues. CDR3 sequence: CSASDRGRNSPLHF. CDR3 coding DNA: TGCAGTGCTAGTGACAGGGGCCGTAATTCACCCCTCCACTTT.

The V and J genes are TRBV11-3 and TRBJ2-3; 10 bases are a match to TRBD2. V trimming: 6 bases; J trimming: 3 bases; junction bases outside the gene matches: 6. In germline, CDR1 is SGHNT, CDR2 YENEEA. The CDR3 consists of 15 residues. The CDR3 nucleotides are TGTGCCAGCAGTCCTAGCGGGAGTATGACAGATACGCAGTATTTT. This gives the protein CASSPSGSMTDTQYF.

V usage is TRBV4-1 and J usage is TRBJ2-5; D perhaps matches TRBD1 (5 bases). This CDR3 spans 13 amino acids. CDR1 MGHRA and CDR2 YSYEKL come from the germline V gene. Trimming cost V 4 bases and J 1 base, with 7 bases left between them. DNA for the CDR3: TGCGCCAGCAGCCGGGGCCCCCAAGAGACCCAGTACTTC. Translated, it gives CASSRGPQETQYF.

Here the CDR3 DNA reads TGTGCCAGCAGCAGAGACATACAGGGGGTTGCTGAAAAACTGTTTTTT. Amino acid sequence: CASSRDIQGVAEKLFF. The chain employs TRBV7-2 and TRBJ1-4; 8 bases align to TRBD1. V dropped 5 bases and J dropped 7; count of bases not matched to a gene: 12. CDR1 is SGHTA and CDR2 is FQGNSA in the germline V gene. The CDR3 covers 16 residues.

This clonotype was seen just once. The chain uses TRBV21-1 and TRBJ2-5. TRBV21-1 is a pseudogene segment. This CDR3 is 15 amino acids long. In nucleotides, the CDR3 is TGTGCCAGCAGCAAAGTTTCCGGACGGCAAGAGACCCAGTACTTC. Translated: CASSKVSGRQETQYF.

The rearrangement links TRBV4-1 to TRBJ1-4; no definite D call. Germline CDR1 reads MGHRA; CDR2 reads YSYEKL. The CDR3 extends over 15 amino acids. Trimming pared 1 base from V and 7 bases from J, leaving 13 bases between. The CDR3 DNA reads TGCGCCAGCAGCCAAGTTGCCTTTGCGGGTGAAAAACTGTTTTTT. It codes for CASSQVAFAGEKLFF.

This clonotype was seen a few times. The chain links TRBV5-1 to TRBJ2-3; TRBD1 is a possible D gene (6 bases). V gave up 2 bases and J gave up 4 bases, with 17 bases separating them. CDR3 length equals 16 residues. CDR1 is SGHRS and CDR2 is YFSETQ in the germline V gene. CDR3 DNA: TGCGCCAGCAGCTTAGGTCGAAGGGACACATCAGATACGCAGTATTTT. It translates to CASSLGRRDTSDTQYF. Filled out from reference TRBV5-1 and TRBJ2-3, the complete variable domain reads KAGVTQTPRYLIKTRGQQVTLSCSPISGHRSVSWYQQTPGQGLQFLFEYFSETQRNKGNFPGRFSGRQFSNSRSEMNVSTLELGDSALYLCASSLGRRDTSDTQYFGPGTRLTVL.

The chain combines TRBV20-1 with TRBJ1-1, with 7 bases matching TRBD1. The germline CDR1 and CDR2 sequences are DFQATT and SNEGSKA (reference sequence). J gave up 1 base and V 2 bases, and 1 base lay outside the gene matches. The CDR3 contains 13 residues. CDR3 region: CSARRQGNTEAFF. CDR3 DNA: TGCAGTGCTAGACGACAGGGGAACACTGAAGCTTTCTTT.

V gene TRBV4-3 combines with J gene TRBJ2-1; D gene uncertain. Germline CDR1 is LGHNA and CDR2 is YSLEER. Trimming pared 0 bases from V and 13 bases from J, leaving 16 bases between. This CDR3 region has 14 residues. The DNA of the CDR3 is TGCGCCAGCAGCCAAGATCTTGAGGCGACACCTCAGTTCTTC. This sequence encodes CASSQDLEATPQFF.

This chain joins TRBV6-1 and TRBJ2-1; D not certain. V was shortened by 5 bases and J by 0 bases, with 11 bases between the two germline ends. The CDR3 extends over 15 amino acids. The germline V gene has CDR1 MNHNS and CDR2 SASEGT. Here the CDR3 DNA reads TGTGCCAGCAGTTTAGACCCCTCCTCCTACAATGAGCAGTTCTTC. Protein: CASSLDPSSYNEQFF.

The chain joins TRBV4-3 to TRBJ2-3, with 14 bases fitting TRBD2. Germline V CDR1 and CDR2: LGHNA, YSLEER. The CDR3 is 16 amino acids. With V trimmed by 1 base and J by 4 bases, 1 base remained unmatched. The CDR3 spells CASSQGTSGRPDTQYF. Here the CDR3 DNA reads TGCGCCAGCAGCCAAGGGACTAGCGGGAGGCCAGATACGCAGTATTTT.

The table lists this clonotype with a few counts. The V gene is TRBV29-1, the J gene TRBJ2-5, with D perhaps matching TRBD1 (5 bases). Germline V lookup: CDR1 SQVTM, CDR2 ANQGSEA. Trimming removed 4 bases from V and 7 bases from J, with 10 bases in between. The CDR3 sequence is 11 residues long. The CDR3 bases are TGCAGCGTTGGACAGACCGGGACCCAGTACTTC. Its protein is CSVGQTGTQYF.

The chain uses TRBV7-2 and TRBJ2-5; D not certain. The CDR3 contains 12 residues. Trimming removed 2 bases at V and 5 bases at J, with 6 bases between. Germline loops: CDR1 SGHTA, CDR2 FQGNSA. The CDR3, as DNA: TGTGCCAGCAGCTTACAAATGGAGACCCAGTACTTC. Its translation: CASSLQMETQYF.

This clonotype was seen only a few times. J is TRBJ1-1 and V is TRBV7-9; 9 bases fit TRBD1. The trim removed 1 base at V and 1 base at J, leaving 13 bases unmatched. CDR3 length: 19 residues. From germline, CDR1 is SEHNR and CDR2 FQNEAQ (reference sequence). The CDR3 bases are TGTGCCAGCAGCTTAGGCCGTCCTGGGACAGGGCTTTCGAACACTGAAGCTTTCTTT. Its translation: CASSLGRPGTGLSNTEAFF.

Concerning this clonotype: This likely comes from a read error, as the CDR3 has no conserved phenylalanine or tryptophan at its end. This sequence joins TRBV10-3 and TRBJ2-3; the match to TRBD2 covers 9 bases. The CDR3 runs 17 residues. From germline, CDR1 is ENHRY and CDR2 SYGVKD. J lost 0 bases, V lost 3 bases, and 7 bases had no gene match. The CDR3 here is CAISELGTSRSTDTQYL. In nucleotides, the CDR3 is TGTGCCATCAGTGAACTAGGGACTAGCAGGAGCACAGATACGCAGTATCTT.

This clonotype was detected a few times. The chain recombines TRBV4-1 with TRBJ2-3; 7 bases align to TRBD2. V was clipped by 0 bases and J by 6 bases; unmatched bases: 9. Germline-derived CDR1 and CDR2 are MGHRA and YSYEKL. The CDR3 sequence is 16 residues long. Written as DNA, the CDR3 is TGCGCCAGCAGCCAAGAAGGGGCGGGAGCCCGGGATACGCAGTATTTT. Its translation is CASSQEGAGARDTQYF.

The CDR3 reads CASSLGGFRDTQYF. CDR3 nucleotide sequence: TGTGCCAGCAGCTTAGGGGGTTTCAGAGATACGCAGTATTTT. The V call is TRBV7-3, the J call TRBJ2-3; perhaps D is TRBD1 or TRBD2 (5 bases each). The germline CDR1 and CDR2 sequences are SGHTA and FQGTGA. The CDR3 runs 14 residues. With 2 bases removed from V and 5 bases from J, the gap between germline ends came to 11 bases.

V usage is TRBV6-6 and J usage is TRBJ1-1, with 9 bases lining up with TRBD1. Germline assignment: CDR1 MNHNY and CDR2 SVGAGI (reference sequence). This CDR3 contains 17 residues. The V segment lost 8 bases and the J segment 0 bases; nucleotides outside the gene matches: 13. The CDR3 is CASVPPEGTGMNTEAFF. The CDR3 DNA reads TGTGCCAGCGTACCACCCGAGGGGACAGGGATGAACACTGAAGCTTTCTTT.